Listed below are T cell receptor beta chains from one sample, sequenced in a study of cytomegalovirus exposure and HLA in healthy donors. Sequencing used immunoSEQ multiplex PCR; TCRdb keeps in-frame clones, though not all of them. The sample includes 40,000 to 55,000 clones, about 81% of them seen just once. Sequencing was performed on PBMCs. The source of these receptors is a boy aged 10-17 years in good health and CMV-seropositive. The CDR3 runs from the conserved cysteine through the conserved F or W. D genes are given only for firm matches. Not all rows give a size; the values are once, few, many and, for expanded clones, a class.

j_gene: TRBJ2-1; abundance: NA; v_gene: TRBV19; d_gene: TRBD2; CDR3aa: CASSMGGTSGMDEQFF; CDR3nt: TGTGCCAGTAGTATGGGTGGGACTAGCGGGATGGATGAGCAGTTCTTC
j_gene: TRBJ2-5; abundance: NA; v_gene: TRBV5-4; d_gene: TRBD2; CDR3aa: CASSLSGGAGETQYF; CDR3nt: TGTGCCAGCAGCTTAAGCGGGGGCGCGGGAGAGACCCAGTACTTC
j_gene: TRBJ2-7; abundance: NA; v_gene: TRBV2; d_gene: NA; CDR3aa: CASGAAHYEQYF; CDR3nt: TGTGCCAGCGGAGCAGCACACTACGAGCAGTACTTC
j_gene: TRBJ1-5; abundance: NA; v_gene: TRBV12-5; d_gene: NA; CDR3aa: CASAQVNQPQHF; CDR3nt: TGTGCTAGTGCCCAGGTCAATCAGCCCCAGCATTTT
j_gene: TRBJ2-7; abundance: NA; v_gene: TRBV5-1; d_gene: TRBD1; CDR3aa: CASSFNRGRGYEQYF; CDR3nt: TGCGCCAGCAGCTTCAACAGGGGAAGGGGTTACGAGCAGTACTTC
j_gene: TRBJ1-3; abundance: NA; v_gene: TRBV12-2; d_gene: NA; CDR3aa: CASRLRTARGGNTIYF; CDR3nt: TGTGCAAGTCGCCTACGGACAGCAAGAGGTGGAAACACCATATATTTT
j_gene: TRBJ2-1; abundance: once; v_gene: TRBV29-1; d_gene: TRBD2; CDR3aa: CSVGRLAGTNEQFF; CDR3nt: TGCAGCGTTGGGCGTCTAGCGGGAACCAATGAGCAGTTCTTC
j_gene: TRBJ1-1; abundance: NA; v_gene: TRBV11-1; d_gene: NA; CDR3aa: CASSPMYTEAFF; CDR3nt: TGTGCCAGCAGCCCTATGTACACTGAAGCTTTCTTT
j_gene: TRBJ2-3; abundance: once; v_gene: TRBV7-3; d_gene: TRBD2; CDR3aa: CASSRSSGGYTDTQYF; CDR3nt: TGTGCCAGCAGCCGATCGAGCGGGGGATACACAGATACGCAGTATTTT
j_gene: TRBJ2-4; abundance: NA; v_gene: TRBV11-2; d_gene: NA; CDR3aa: CASSLNYVGNIQYF; CDR3nt: TGTGCCAGCAGCTTAAACTACGTGGGAAACATTCAGTACTTC
j_gene: TRBJ2-1; abundance: NA; v_gene: TRBV6-6; d_gene: NA; CDR3aa: CASSYLGTTNEQFF; CDR3nt: TGTGCCAGCAGTTATTTAGGAACTACCAATGAGCAGTTCTTC
j_gene: TRBJ2-1; abundance: few; v_gene: TRBV7-9; d_gene: NA; CDR3aa: CASSLWGVVEQFF; CDR3nt: TGTGCCAGCAGCCTCTGGGGGGTTGTCGAGCAGTTCTTC
j_gene: TRBJ2-5; abundance: NA; v_gene: TRBV6-4; d_gene: NA; CDR3aa: CASETGGQGETQYF; CDR3nt: TGTGCCAGCGAAACGGGGGGCCAGGGGGAGACCCAGTACTTC
j_gene: TRBJ2-2; abundance: NA; v_gene: TRBV5-1; d_gene: TRBD1; CDR3aa: CASSSGQGDTGELFF; CDR3nt: TGCGCCAGCAGTTCCGGACAGGGAGACACCGGGGAGCTGTTTTTT
j_gene: TRBJ1-4; abundance: NA; v_gene: TRBV29-1; d_gene: NA; CDR3aa: CSVEEREGTNEKLFF; CDR3nt: TGCAGCGTTGAAGAGAGGGAGGGTACTAATGAAAAACTGTTTTTT
j_gene: TRBJ2-5; abundance: NA; v_gene: TRBV6-5; d_gene: TRBD1; CDR3aa: CASSSGQDRSGETQYF; CDR3nt: TGTGCCAGCAGTTCCGGACAGGACCGATCTGGGGAGACCCAGTACTTC
j_gene: TRBJ2-4; abundance: few; v_gene: TRBV19; d_gene: NA; CDR3aa: CASSIDRGIQYF; CDR3nt: TGTGCCAGTAGTATAGATCGAGGCATTCAGTACTTC
j_gene: TRBJ1-2; abundance: NA; v_gene: TRBV29-1; d_gene: NA; CDR3aa: CSAGEIGEGYTF; CDR3nt: TGCAGCGCGGGAGAGATTGGTGAAGGCTACACCTTC
j_gene: TRBJ2-7; abundance: NA; v_gene: TRBV11-1; d_gene: TRBD2; CDR3aa: CASSFSGGGYEQYF; CDR3nt: TGTGCCAGCAGCTTCAGCGGGGGGGGTTACGAGCAGTACTTC
j_gene: TRBJ2-7; abundance: NA; v_gene: TRBV7-6; d_gene: NA; CDR3aa: CASSPGSTYEQYF; CDR3nt: TGTGCCAGCAGCCCGGGGTCCACCTACGAGCAGTACTTC
j_gene: TRBJ2-2; abundance: once; v_gene: TRBV7-6; d_gene: TRBD1; CDR3aa: CASSSQGVGELFF; CDR3nt: TGTGCCAGCAGCTCACAGGGGGTCGGGGAGCTGTTTTTT
j_gene: TRBJ2-3; abundance: once; v_gene: TRBV27; d_gene: TRBD2; CDR3aa: CASSFFRGGRGDTQYF; CDR3nt: TGTGCCAGCAGTTTCTTCCGGGGGGGCCGGGGAGATACGCAGTATTTT
j_gene: TRBJ2-7; abundance: NA; v_gene: TRBV5-1; d_gene: NA; CDR3aa: CASTQGGGTYEQYF; CDR3nt: TGCGCCAGCACACAAGGGGGGGGGACCTACGAGCAGTACTTC
j_gene: TRBJ2-1; abundance: NA; v_gene: TRBV27; d_gene: TRBD2; CDR3aa: CASSLGGGYNEQFF; CDR3nt: TGTGCCAGCAGTTTGGGCGGGGGGTACAATGAGCAGTTCTTC
j_gene: TRBJ1-2; abundance: NA; v_gene: TRBV11-2; d_gene: NA; CDR3aa: CASSLDLVRNGYTF; CDR3nt: TGTGCCAGCAGCTTAGATCTAGTCCGGAATGGCTACACCTTC
j_gene: TRBJ2-5; abundance: NA; v_gene: TRBV11-2; d_gene: NA; CDR3aa: CASSSGQFLPQETQYF; CDR3nt: TGTGCCAGCAGTTCGGGACAATTTTTACCCCAAGAGACCCAGTACTTC
j_gene: TRBJ1-3; abundance: NA; v_gene: TRBV6-5; d_gene: NA; CDR3aa: CASSRGTGNTIYF; CDR3nt: TGTGCCAGCAGCCGAGGGACTGGAAACACCATATATTTT
j_gene: TRBJ1-5; abundance: NA; v_gene: TRBV6-5; d_gene: TRBD1; CDR3aa: CASSPGTGGYQPQHF; CDR3nt: TGTGCCAGCAGCCCCGGGACAGGGGGCTATCAGCCCCAGCATTTT
j_gene: TRBJ2-3; abundance: once; v_gene: TRBV5-4; d_gene: TRBD2; CDR3aa: CASSSSSGGAKDTQYF; CDR3nt: TGTGCCAGCAGCTCGTCTAGCGGGGGGGCAAAAGATACGCAGTATTTT
j_gene: TRBJ2-7; abundance: once; v_gene: TRBV27; d_gene: NA; CDR3aa: CASSTSRDIIYEQYF; CDR3nt: TGTGCCAGCAGTACCTCCCGGGACATAATATACGAGCAGTACTTC
j_gene: TRBJ2-7; abundance: NA; v_gene: TRBV5-1; d_gene: TRBD1; CDR3aa: CASSLGDSSYEQYF; CDR3nt: TGCGCCAGCAGCTTGGGGGACAGCTCCTACGAGCAGTACTTC
j_gene: TRBJ1-1; abundance: NA; v_gene: TRBV2; d_gene: NA; CDR3aa: CASSSRQRNTEAFF; CDR3nt: TGTGCCAGCAGTTCGCGGCAGCGGAACACTGAAGCTTTCTTT
j_gene: TRBJ2-7; abundance: once; v_gene: TRBV9; d_gene: TRBD1; CDR3aa: CASSVWGQGYEQYF; CDR3nt: TGTGCCAGCAGCGTATGGGGACAGGGCTACGAGCAGTACTTC
j_gene: TRBJ1-6; abundance: NA; v_gene: TRBV6-1; d_gene: NA; CDR3aa: CASSHGYSPLHF; CDR3nt: TGTGCCAGCAGTCACGGGTATTCACCCCTCCACTTT
j_gene: TRBJ1-1; abundance: NA; v_gene: TRBV11-2; d_gene: NA; CDR3aa: CASSLIDPGLANTEAFF; CDR3nt: TGTGCCAGCAGCTTGATCGATCCCGGGTTGGCGAACACTGAAGCTTTCTTT
j_gene: TRBJ2-7; abundance: NA; v_gene: TRBV29-1; d_gene: NA; CDR3aa: CSVVGGSSYEQYF; CDR3nt: TGCAGCGTTGTTGGCGGGTCCTCCTACGAGCAGTACTTC
j_gene: TRBJ1-2; abundance: NA; v_gene: TRBV4-2; d_gene: TRBD1; CDR3aa: CASSQEGGQGASYGYTF; CDR3nt: TGTGCCAGCAGCCAAGAGGGTGGACAGGGAGCCTCCTATGGCTACACCTTC
j_gene: TRBJ1-6; abundance: NA; v_gene: TRBV11-2; d_gene: TRBD1; CDR3aa: CASSLAGQGGSPLHF; CDR3nt: TGTGCCAGCAGCTTAGCGGGACAGGGGGGCTCACCCCTCCACTTT
j_gene: TRBJ2-3; abundance: once; v_gene: TRBV6-5; d_gene: NA; CDR3aa: CASSPMGGTQYF; CDR3nt: TGTGCCAGCAGTCCTATGGGGGGTACGCAGTATTTT
j_gene: TRBJ1-4; abundance: NA; v_gene: TRBV7-9; d_gene: TRBD1; CDR3aa: CSSSPPRGGQGEKLFF; CDR3nt: TGTTCCAGCAGCCCCCCCCGTGGGGGACAGGGAGAAAAACTGTTTTTT
j_gene: TRBJ2-1; abundance: few; v_gene: TRBV27; d_gene: TRBD2; CDR3aa: CASRVGGGRHEQFF; CDR3nt: TGTGCCAGCAGGGTCGGGGGGGGTCGGCATGAGCAGTTCTTC
j_gene: TRBJ2-5; abundance: NA; v_gene: TRBV7-2; d_gene: TRBD2; CDR3aa: CASSSGLVLETQYF; CDR3nt: TGTGCCAGCAGCTCGGGACTAGTCCTAGAGACCCAGTACTTC
j_gene: TRBJ2-7; abundance: NA; v_gene: TRBV28; d_gene: NA; CDR3aa: CASTKPGAYEQYF; CDR3nt: TGTGCCAGCACCAAACCGGGAGCCTACGAGCAGTACTTC
j_gene: TRBJ1-4; abundance: NA; v_gene: TRBV6-6; d_gene: NA; CDR3aa: CASSYPTGGANEKLFF; CDR3nt: TGTGCCAGCAGTTACCCCACGGGCGGGGCCAATGAAAAACTGTTTTTT
j_gene: TRBJ2-1; abundance: NA; v_gene: TRBV18; d_gene: TRBD2; CDR3aa: CASSGYSSGGANEQFF; CDR3nt: TGTGCCAGCTCCGGATATTCTAGCGGGGGGGCCAATGAGCAGTTCTTC
j_gene: TRBJ1-5; abundance: NA; v_gene: TRBV9; d_gene: NA; CDR3aa: CASSGGTPLSPQHF; CDR3nt: TGTGCCAGCAGCGGCGGGACGCCCTTGTCGCCCCAGCATTTT
j_gene: TRBJ2-1; abundance: few; v_gene: TRBV5-8; d_gene: NA; CDR3aa: CASSLRVPPENEQFF; CDR3nt: TGTGCCAGCAGCCTTAGAGTTCCCCCCGAAAATGAGCAGTTCTTC
j_gene: TRBJ2-3; abundance: NA; v_gene: TRBV29-1; d_gene: TRBD2; CDR3aa: CSVQPGGRTDTQYF; CDR3nt: TGCAGCGTCCAACCGGGGGGGAGGACAGATACGCAGTATTTT
j_gene: TRBJ2-7; abundance: NA; v_gene: TRBV7-3; d_gene: NA; CDR3aa: CASSLSPGVNEQYF; CDR3nt: TGTGCCAGCAGCTTATCTCCAGGGGTAAACGAGCAGTACTTC
j_gene: TRBJ2-2; abundance: NA; v_gene: TRBV5-1; d_gene: NA; CDR3aa: CASSRSGDNTGELFF; CDR3nt: TGCGCCAGCAGCCGCTCAGGGGATAACACCGGGGAGCTGTTTTTT
j_gene: TRBJ2-1; abundance: NA; v_gene: TRBV7-2; d_gene: NA; CDR3aa: CASSSPYLGDEQFF; CDR3nt: TGTGCCAGCAGCTCCCCTTATCTAGGGGATGAGCAGTTCTTC
j_gene: TRBJ1-6; abundance: NA; v_gene: TRBV27; d_gene: NA; CDR3aa: CASSLGGAGYNSPLHF; CDR3nt: TGTGCCAGCAGTTTAGGAGGGGCCGGGTATAATTCACCCCTCCACTTT